The 18 T cell receptor beta chains reported below all come from one sample, sequenced in a study of CD8+ T cells in alopecia areata. Extraction of RNA preceded its reverse transcription into cDNA, which served as the sequencing template. Profiled with immunoSEQ multiplex PCR; TCRdb holds only in-frame clones, not every one. The sample carries hundreds of thousands of clones, 50% to 60% recorded once. Sequenced here: CD4+ T cells sorted from blood, sampled at week 0. The receptors were gathered from a human donor with alopecia areata.

The V call is TRBV29-1, the J call TRBJ1-1; D is unclear. CDR1 is SQVTM, CDR2 ANQGSEA, per germline. V lost 2 bases and J 7 bases, leaving 17 bases between the germline ends. CDR3 length equals 14 residues. In nucleotides, the CDR3 is TGCAGCGTTGAAAAACGATTTATACTTCTTGAAGCTTTCTTT. Its protein product is CSVEKRFILLEAFF.

In regard to this clone: At one end, the junction sequence differs from germline, possibly due to a read error. This CDR3 is CASSLVLAGIPYEQYF. CDR3 DNA: TGTGCTAGCAGCTTAGTACTAGCGGGGATCCCCTACGAGCAGTACTTC. This rearrangement joins TRBV7-7 to TRBJ2-7; the match to TRBD2 covers 10 bases. Germline V lookup: CDR1 SSHAT, CDR2 FNYEAQ (reference sequence). This CDR3 region has 16 residues.

This rearrangement joins TRBV4-1 to TRBJ1-5; unclear D gene. CDR3 length equals 15 residues. Trimming took off 4 bases at V and 2 bases at J, with 12 bases between the two ends. CDR1 MGHRA and CDR2 YSYEKL come from the germline V gene. In DNA, the CDR3 is TGCGCCAGCAGCCCGACTCCAACGGGCAATCAGCCCCAGCATTTT. This encodes CASSPTPTGNQPQHF.

The chain combines TRBV6-6 with TRBJ2-7; D is possibly TRBD1 or TRBD2 (5 bases each). V was clipped by 0 bases and J by 7 bases, with 16 bases between them. The germline V gene has CDR1 MNHNY and CDR2 SVGAGI (reference sequence). There are 15 residues in the CDR3. As DNA, the CDR3 is TGTGCCAGCAGTTACTCGACGGTGGGGGTGGATGAGCAGTACTTC. It is translated as CASSYSTVGVDEQYF.

The chain is built from TRBV4-1 and TRBJ2-1; perhaps TRBD2 as D (6 bases). There are 17 residues in the CDR3. In germline, CDR1 is MGHRA, CDR2 YSYEKL. Trimming left V 3 bases short and J 1 base short, with 16 bases between. Here the CDR3 DNA reads TGCGCCAGCAGCCAGCGCCCTCCGGGAGCTTCCTACAATGAGCAGTTCTTC. It is translated as CASSQRPPGASYNEQFF.

The rearrangement joins TRBV28 to TRBJ1-2; 10 bases line up with TRBD1. V dropped 8 bases and J dropped 8; count of bases not matched to a gene: 8. The CDR3 sequence is 13 residues long. Germline values: CDR1 MDHEN, CDR2 SYDVKM. CDR3 in amino acids: CASSRDRGYGYTF. CDR3 bases: TGTGCCAGCTCTCGGGACAGGGGATACGGCTACACCTTC.

This chain joins TRBV5-1 and TRBJ1-6; no clear D. The CDR3 runs 15 residues. Germline V gives CDR1 SGHRS, CDR2 YFSETQ. V lost 4 bases and J 12 bases, leaving 20 bases between the germline ends. The chain's CDR3 is CASSQTPGRLGPLHF. The CDR3 DNA reads as TGCGCCAGCAGCCAGACCCCCGGGCGCCTTGGACCCCTCCACTTT.

V usage is TRBV19 and J usage is TRBJ1-4, with a possible D match to TRBD1 (5 bases). The CDR3 consists of 13 residues. The germline gives CDR1 LNHDA, CDR2 SQIVND (reference sequence). The ends were cut back, 4 bases at V and 7 bases at J, with 10 bases in the middle. The CDR3 loop is CASSNVGREKLFF. In nucleotides, the CDR3 is TGTGCCAGTAGTAACGTGGGACGTGAAAAACTGTTTTTT.

There are a few counts of this clone. The chain has TRBV30 and TRBJ2-2, with 14 bases aligning to TRBD2. Per the germline V gene, CDR1 is GTSNPN and CDR2 is SVGIG (reference sequence). J gave up 0 bases and V 1 base, and 7 bases lay outside the gene matches. The CDR3 is 19 amino acids. The CDR3 coding sequence is TGTGCCTGGAGTGCCCCGGGACTAGCGGGGGAGGCGAACACCGGGGAGCTGTTTTTT. It is translated as CAWSAPGLAGEANTGELFF.

As regards this clone: Germline is not matched at one junction end, which may reflect a read error. The rearrangement links TRBV10-2 to TRBJ1-1, with 9 positions matching TRBD1. The CDR3 length is 13 residues. Germline V gene data show CDR1 as WSHSY and CDR2 as SAAADI. The CDR3 reads CASRGTGNSEAFF. The CDR3 coding sequence is TGCGCCAGTCGAGGGACAGGGAACTCTGAAGCTTTCTTT.

This clone has a handful of counts. This sequence joins TRBV30 and TRBJ2-1; TRBD2 aligns across 10 bases. The germline CDR1 and CDR2 sequences are GTSNPN and SVGIG (reference sequence). Losses at the gene ends were 5 bases for V and 4 bases for J; bases not matched to a gene: 8. The CDR3 is 15 residues long. For the CDR3, the DNA is TGTGCCTGGGACCCGGGACTAGCGTCATACAATGAGCAGTTCTTC. Encoded protein: CAWDPGLASYNEQFF.

This clone was recorded a few times. J is TRBJ2-7 and V is TRBV29-1, with TRBD1 matching over 7 bases. With V trimmed by 4 bases and J by 3 bases, 6 bases remained unmatched. Looked up from germline, CDR1 is SQVTM and CDR2 is ANQGSEA. The length of the CDR3 is 13 residues. The chain's CDR3 is CSVGQGPIYEQYF. CDR3 coding DNA: TGCAGCGTTGGACAGGGCCCTATCTACGAGCAGTACTTC.

In its sample, this clone was seen a few times. The chain recombines TRBV11-2 with TRBJ2-1, with D possibly matching TRBD2 (6 bases). From germline, CDR1 is SGHAT and CDR2 FQNNGV. Trimming stripped 0 bases from V and 10 bases from J, with 22 bases between. This CDR3 contains 17 residues. The CDR3 DNA is TGTGCCAGCAGCTTAGATCGGGTGGGGAGGCTTTTTGGGGAGCAGTTCTTC. Translated: CASSLDRVGRLFGEQFF. The variable domain in full, with the rest retrieved from reference TRBV11-2 and TRBJ2-1, is EAGVAQSPRYKIIEKRQSVAFWCNPISGHATLYWYQQILGQGPKLLIQFQNNGVVDDSQLPKDRFSAERLKGVDSTLKIQPAKLEDSAVYLCASSLDRVGRLFGEQFFGPGTRLTVL.

This clone was seen only once. As DNA, the CDR3 is TGCGCCAGCAGCTTGTCGCCTAGCGGGAGGATCGCAGATACGCAGTATTTT. It specifies CASSLSPSGRIADTQYF. The chain employs TRBV5-1 and TRBJ2-3; 11 positions agree with TRBD2. J was trimmed by 4 bases and V by 1 base; bases with no gene match: 8. The CDR3 has 17 amino acids. CDR1 is SGHRS and CDR2 is YFSETQ in the germline V gene.

This rearrangement joins TRBV29-1 to TRBJ2-1, with D possibly being TRBD2 (6 bases). This CDR3 region has 14 residues. Germline V gene data show CDR1 as SQVTM and CDR2 as ANQGSEA. Trimming removed 6 bases from V and 3 bases from J, with 15 bases in between. The CDR3 sequence is CSVIARLVYNEQFF. The CDR3 bases are TGCAGCGTCATCGCAAGACTAGTCTACAATGAGCAGTTCTTC.

In the case of this clone: Additional DNA sequences in this sample encode the identical CDR3. The chain links TRBV28 to TRBJ2-7; TRBD2 matches at 12 bases. The CDR3 has 15 amino acids. V lost 3 bases and J lost 4; bases outside the gene matches: 4. Per the germline V gene, CDR1 is MDHEN and CDR2 is SYDVKM. This CDR3 is CASSFRGTSGYEQYF. The CDR3, as DNA: TGTGCCAGCAGTTTTCGTGGGACTAGCGGGTACGAGCAGTACTTC.

The rearrangement links TRBV9 to TRBJ2-1, with D perhaps matching TRBD2 (5 bases). The CDR3 covers 15 residues. CDR1 SGDLS and CDR2 YYNGEE come from the germline V gene. Trimming left V 4 bases short and J 4 bases short, with 15 bases between. CDR3 sequence (DNA): TGTGCCAGCAGCATCCGATTAGCGCCTTACAATGAGCAGTTCTTC. It translates to CASSIRLAPYNEQFF.

The chain is built from TRBV7-9 and TRBJ2-6, with D uncertain. The CDR3 consists of 17 residues. The germline V gene has CDR1 SEHNR and CDR2 FQNEAQ (reference sequence). V was trimmed by 2 bases and J by 0 bases, leaving 11 bases between them. CDR3 sequence: CASSLFTQASGANVLTF. CDR3 DNA: TGTGCCAGCAGCTTATTCACGCAGGCCTCTGGGGCCAACGTCCTGACTTTC.